One sample yielded the 25 T cell receptor beta chains listed below, sequenced in a study of blood T cell repertoires in COVID-19. The table came from immunoSEQ multiplex PCR; TCRdb's copy has only in-frame clones and leaves some out. Altogether tens of thousands of clones are present, 82% being singletons, with the ten largest covering roughly an eighth. The sequenced material came from peripheral blood. The receptors were gathered from a human donor with acute or convalescent COVID-19. The donor label of this sample is uncertain.

The chain recombines TRBV14 with TRBJ2-5; D unclear. The CDR3 has 14 residues. The germline V and J ends were trimmed by 4 bases and 1 base, with 10 bases remaining between them. Germline V gene data show CDR1 as SGHDN and CDR2 as FVKESK. The CDR3: CASSRANLQETQYF. The CDR3 DNA is TGTGCCAGCAGCCGGGCCAACCTCCAAGAGACCCAGTACTTC.

The chain combines TRBV10-3 with TRBJ1-5, with a tentative D call TRBD1 (5 bases). The V and J ends lost 3 bases and 3 bases respectively, with 12 bases between them. The germline V gene encodes CDR1 ENHRY and CDR2 SYGVKD. The CDR3 loop spans 15 amino acids. The CDR3 sequence is CAISDSETANQPQHF. The CDR3 DNA is TGTGCCATCAGTGACAGCGAGACAGCCAATCAGCCCCAGCATTTT.

The chain joins TRBV6-5 to TRBJ2-3; D is possibly TRBD1 (5 bases). Per the germline V gene, CDR1 is MNHEY and CDR2 is SVGAGI. V was cut by 6 bases and J by 1 base, with 11 bases left in between. The CDR3 is made up of 14 amino acids. CDR3 loop: CASSPTEGTDTQYF. The DNA of the CDR3 is TGTGCCAGCAGCCCGACAGAAGGCACAGATACGCAGTATTTT.

The chain has TRBV21-1 and TRBJ1-2. TRBV21-1 is given as a pseudogene. CDR3 length equals 13 residues. CDR3 sequence: CASSPIPGEGYTF. As DNA, the CDR3 is TGTGCCAGCAGCCCCATCCCCGGGGAAGGCTACACCTTC.

V is TRBV28 and J is TRBJ1-4; 9 bases are a match to TRBD1. The germline V gene encodes CDR1 MDHEN and CDR2 SYDVKM. CDR3 length: 15 residues. V was pared by 5 bases and J by 6 bases, with 7 bases of the junction left unmatched. CDR3 residues: CASSPRTGVDEKLFF. The CDR3, as DNA: TGTGCCAGCAGTCCGAGGACAGGGGTGGATGAAAAACTGTTTTTT.

This chain connects TRBV6-5 to TRBJ1-2; the D gene is possibly TRBD1 (6 bases). This CDR3 is 13 amino acids long. Between the trimmed V and J ends, which lost 4 bases and 8 bases, there was a span of 14 bases. CDR1 MNHEY and CDR2 SVGAGI come from the germline V gene. This chain's CDR3 is CASSSRPQGGYTF. In DNA form, the CDR3 reads TGTGCCAGCAGTTCGCGACCTCAGGGGGGCTACACCTTC.

The chain uses TRBV5-6 and TRBJ1-5; the match to TRBD1 covers 8 bases. The CDR3 length is 15 residues. The trim removed 0 bases at V and 3 bases at J, leaving 2 bases unmatched. The germline gives CDR1 SGHDT, CDR2 YYEEEE. In nucleotides, the CDR3 is TGTGCCAGCAGCTTGGGGACAGGGATCAATCAGCCCCAGCATTTT. As protein: CASSLGTGINQPQHF.

This clone was detected once. Here the CDR3 reads CAISGDSPNYGYTF. For the CDR3, the DNA is TGTGCCATCAGTGGAGACAGCCCTAACTATGGCTACACCTTC. The V call is TRBV10-3, the J call TRBJ1-2, with D tentatively TRBD1 (5 bases). This CDR3 is 14 amino acids long. Germline V gives CDR1 ENHRY, CDR2 SYGVKD. The V end was cut by 4 bases, the J end by 0 bases, with 9 bases between.

V is TRBV12-5 and J is TRBJ2-4; D call uncertain. The V end was cut by 9 bases, the J end by 6 bases, with 6 bases between. The CDR3 runs 10 residues. The germline CDR1 and CDR2 sequences are LGHNT and FRNRAP. Here the CDR3 reads CASPGNIQYF. In DNA form, the CDR3 reads TGTGCTAGCCCCGGAAACATTCAGTACTTC.

This chain joins TRBV24-1 and TRBJ2-1; 7 bases align to TRBD2. Germline V gene sequence: CDR1 KGHDR, CDR2 SFDVKD. This CDR3 spans 18 amino acids. V lost 3 bases, J lost 1 base, and 11 bases stayed unmatched. Here the CDR3 reads CATSDPVGGGISYNEQFF. Written as DNA, the CDR3 is TGTGCCACCAGTGATCCCGTGGGGGGGGGAATATCCTACAATGAGCAGTTCTTC.

The chain combines TRBV19 with TRBJ2-3; 7 bases are a match to TRBD2. With V trimmed by 4 bases and J by 3 bases, 7 bases remained unmatched. The CDR3 consists of 15 residues. The germline V gene encodes CDR1 LNHDA and CDR2 SQIVND (reference sequence). Here the CDR3 reads CASSTRGSETDTQYF. As DNA, the CDR3 is TGTGCCAGTAGTACCCGCGGGAGCGAAACAGATACGCAGTATTTT.

This clone has a single count. The V and J genes are TRBV29-1 and TRBJ2-2, with 7 bases that match TRBD1. The CDR3 totals 14 residues. The ends lost 4 bases at V and 1 base at J; junction bases unmatched: 3. Per the germline V gene, CDR1 is SQVTM and CDR2 is ANQGSEA. The CDR3 spells CSVARGQNTGELFF. CDR3 in DNA: TGCAGCGTTGCAAGGGGGCAGAACACCGGGGAGCTGTTTTTT.

CDR3 residues: CASSTGTSPGELFF. In DNA form, the CDR3 reads TGTGCCAGCAGTACTGGGACTAGCCCCGGGGAGCTGTTTTTT. The V gene is TRBV28, the J gene TRBJ2-2; 9 bases line up with TRBD2. The V and J ends lost 5 bases and 6 bases, in that order; junction bases with no gene match: 4. CDR1 and CDR2 from the germline V gene are MDHEN and SYDVKM. The CDR3 extends over 14 amino acids.

This chain joins TRBV25-1 and TRBJ1-2; D is possibly TRBD1 (5 bases). The ends were cut back, 5 bases at V and 7 bases at J, with 11 bases in the middle. The CDR3 runs 12 residues. Germline V gene lookup returns CDR1 MGHDK and CDR2 SYGVNS. The CDR3 DNA reads as TGTGCCAGCAGTTGGGGGGATGGTGGCTACACCTTC. Its translation: CASSWGDGGYTF.

This chain links TRBV28 with TRBJ2-5; 9 bases agree with TRBD2. The CDR3 runs to 13 residues. CDR1 and CDR2 (germline): MDHEN, SYDVKM. The V segment lost 7 bases and the J segment 5 bases; nucleotides outside the gene matches: 5. CDR3 sequence: CASTRGGAETQYF. DNA of the CDR3: TGTGCCAGCACCCGCGGGGGGGCCGAGACCCAGTACTTC. The variable domain in full, completed from reference TRBV28 and TRBJ2-5, reads DVKVTQSSRYLVKRTGEKVFLECVQDMDHENMFWYRQDPGLGLRLIYFSYDVKMKEKGDIPEGYSVSREKKERFSLILESASTNQTSMYLCASTRGGAETQYFGPGTRLLVL.

The rearrangement links TRBV11-3 to TRBJ1-1, with 9 positions matching TRBD1. The V gene end was trimmed by 1 base and the J gene end by 6 bases; junction bases not matched to a gene: 6. The CDR3 totals 15 residues. Per the germline V gene, CDR1 is SGHNT and CDR2 is YENEEA. The CDR3 bases are TGTGCCAGCAGCTTAGGGACAGGGGCCACCTCTGAAGCTTTCTTT. Its translation: CASSLGTGATSEAFF.

The rearrangement joins TRBV13 to TRBJ2-1, with D maybe TRBD2 (6 bases). V was cut by 5 bases and J by 2 bases, with 10 bases left in between. The CDR3 totals 14 residues. Per germline, CDR1 PRHDT and CDR2 FYEKMQ (reference sequence). CDR3 bases: TGTGCCAGCAGCCGGGAGAACCCCTACAATGAGCAGTTCTTC. It encodes CASSRENPYNEQFF.

The gene calls are TRBV6-2 or TRBV6-3 and TRBJ1-5; no firm D call. This CDR3 has 17 amino acids. V was trimmed by 2 bases and J by 4 bases, leaving 18 bases between them. Per the germline V gene, CDR1 is MNHEY and CDR2 is SVGEGT. CDR3 amino acids: CASSYPGVAVGNQPQHF. The CDR3, as DNA: TGTGCCAGCAGTTACCCCGGTGTAGCGGTAGGTAATCAGCCCCAGCATTTT.

This clone came up once. J is TRBJ1-2 and V is TRBV24-1; tentative D call: TRBD1 (6 bases). V dropped 4 bases and J dropped 8 bases, with 19 bases sitting between them. CDR1 and CDR2 (germline): KGHDR, SFDVKD. The CDR3 is made up of 15 amino acids. The CDR3 here is CATSDFTAGAGGYTF. Written as DNA, the CDR3 is TGTGCCACCAGTGACTTTACCGCGGGGGCCGGCGGCTACACCTTC.

The chain recombines TRBV9 with TRBJ2-1, with 14 bases that match TRBD2. The CDR3 sequence is 21 residues long. The J segment lost 2 bases and the V segment lost 4 bases, leaving 17 bases of the junction unmatched. Germline V gene lookup returns CDR1 SGDLS and CDR2 YYNGEE. DNA of the CDR3: TGTGCCAGCAGCACCCCCGCGGAGGGACTAGCGGGAGAGGAGGCCTACAATGAGCAGTTCTTC. Encoded protein: CASSTPAEGLAGEEAYNEQFF.

This clone was observed once. The V and J genes are TRBV7-2 and TRBJ1-2, with 9 bases that match TRBD1. The V and J ends lost 1 base and 6 bases, in that order; junction bases with no gene match: 9. Germline-derived CDR1 and CDR2 are SGHTA and FQGNSA. The CDR3 runs 16 residues. The CDR3 DNA reads as TGTGCCAGCAGCTTAGGGGGACAGGGAAGTAGTCATGGCTACACCTTC. Its protein product is CASSLGGQGSSHGYTF.

The chain uses TRBV5-1 and TRBJ2-3; D gene unclear. The ends were cut back, 2 bases at V and 0 bases at J, with 10 bases in the middle. Germline V gives CDR1 SGHRS, CDR2 YFSETQ. The CDR3 is 15 residues long. CDR3 sequence: CASSFQHPSTDTQYF. CDR3 in DNA: TGCGCCAGCAGCTTCCAACACCCTAGCACAGATACGCAGTATTTT.

The chain carries TRBV18 and TRBJ1-6, with a possible D match to TRBD1 (6 bases). Germline V gene data show CDR1 as KGHSH and CDR2 as LQKENI. This CDR3 has 17 residues. Trimming took off 1 base at V and 7 bases at J, with 17 bases between the two ends. CDR3 bases: TGTGCCAGCTCACCACTTGGCGGGCCAGGGGCGAATTCACCCCTCCACTTT. It yields the protein CASSPLGGPGANSPLHF.

The rearrangement joins TRBV5-1 to TRBJ2-5; 7 bases agree with TRBD2. With V trimmed by 5 bases and J by 5 bases, 6 bases remained unmatched. The germline CDR1 and CDR2 sequences are SGHRS and YFSETQ. The length of the CDR3 is 13 residues. Written as DNA, the CDR3 is TGCGCCAGCAGTTTGACTAGCTTCGAGACCCAGTACTTC. Amino acid sequence: CASSLTSFETQYF.

The chain employs TRBV19 and TRBJ1-5; 9 bases align to TRBD1. This CDR3 is built from 15 residues. V lost 4 bases to trimming and J lost 5 bases; unmatched junction nucleotides: 6. In germline, CDR1 is LNHDA, CDR2 SQIVND (reference sequence). CDR3: CASSSTGGPYQPQHF. CDR3 DNA sequence: TGTGCCAGTAGTAGTACAGGGGGCCCATATCAGCCCCAGCATTTT.